These 27 T cell receptor beta chains originate from one sample sequenced in a study of CD8 T cells in ankylosing spondylitis. TCRdb passed the 5' RACE reads through MiXCR, listing each CDR3 protein once. This table holds about 140,000 distinct CDR3 sequences, about 8% found once. The sequenced material came from synovial fluid, either unsorted or a sorted T cell fraction (not recorded which). The receptors derive from a male donor with ankylosing spondylitis.

The table lists this clonotype with many counts. The chain couples TRBV7-2 to TRBJ2-3; D perhaps matches TRBD2 (6 bases). Deletions cut 3 bases from V and 1 base from J, with 11 bases between. This CDR3 is built from 15 residues. Germline values: CDR1 SGHTA, CDR2 FQGNSA. CDR3 coding DNA: TGTGCCAGCAGCTTTTATAGCGGCCGCACAGATACGCAGTATTTT. Translation: CASSFYSGRTDTQYF.

The chain joins TRBV7-9 to TRBJ1-6; D is uncertain. Germline CDR1 and CDR2: SEHNR and FQNEAQ (reference sequence). Trimming removed 2 bases from V and 3 bases from J, with 8 bases in between. The CDR3 runs 15 residues. This CDR3 is CASSLHGVYNSPLHF. The CDR3 DNA sequence: TGTGCCAGCAGCTTACACGGTGTCTATAATTCACCCCTCCACTTT. Together with reference TRBV7-9 and TRBJ1-6, the CDR3 gives the full variable domain: DTGVSQNPRHKITKRGQNVTFRCDPISEHNRLYWYRQTLGQGPEFLTYFQNEAQLEKSRLLSDRFSAERPKGSFSTLEIQRTEQGDSAMYLCASSLHGVYNSPLHFGNGTRLTVT.

This clonotype has a count of ten or more. This rearrangement joins TRBV11-1 to TRBJ2-1; 10 positions agree with TRBD2. The length of the CDR3 is 17 residues. Per the germline V gene, CDR1 is SGHAT and CDR2 is FQDESV (reference sequence). The J segment lost 4 bases and the V segment lost 5 bases, leaving 11 bases of the junction unmatched. The CDR3 sequence is CASSQGRLAGEYNEQFF. The DNA of the CDR3 is TGTGCCAGCAGCCAAGGCAGACTAGCGGGTGAATACAATGAGCAGTTCTTC.

This clonotype was seen repeatedly, ten times or more. The chain uses TRBV4-2 and TRBJ1-3; D gene ambiguous. This CDR3 is 15 amino acids long. With 0 bases removed from V and 3 bases from J, the gap between germline ends came to 9 bases. Germline CDR1 is LGHNA and CDR2 is YNFKEQ. CDR3 nucleotide sequence: TGTGCCAGCAGCCAAGATGGTAGGGATGGAAACACCATATATTTT. This codes for CASSQDGRDGNTIYF.

Ten or more counts support this clonotype. The J gene is TRBJ1-1, the V gene TRBV6-1; perhaps TRBD1 as D (6 bases). Germline V gives CDR1 MNHNS, CDR2 SASEGT. V lost 7 bases to trimming and J lost 5 bases, with 20 bases between them. The CDR3 consists of 15 residues. CDR3 loop: CASTLRGARGTEAFF. CDR3 DNA: TGTGCCAGCACCCTACGGGGGGCCCGGGGGACTGAAGCTTTCTTT.

This clonotype has a count of ten or more. The J gene is TRBJ2-1, the V gene TRBV5-1, with TRBD1 matching 7 bases. V shed 0 bases and J 3 bases; nucleotides not matched to a gene: 12. This CDR3 has 18 residues. CDR1 SGHRS and CDR2 YFSETQ come from the germline V gene. CDR3 protein: CASSLARDSFFHYNEQFF. The CDR3 DNA is TGCGCCAGCAGCTTGGCCAGGGACAGTTTTTTTCACTACAATGAGCAGTTCTTC.

This clonotype was seen once. V usage is TRBV4-1 and J usage is TRBJ2-2; TRBD2 agrees at 7 bases. Per the germline V gene, CDR1 is MGHRA and CDR2 is YSYEKL. Losses at the gene ends were 2 bases for V and 7 bases for J; bases not matched to a gene: 10. The CDR3 contains 16 residues. The CDR3 DNA sequence: TGCGCCAGCAGCCAATTCGGGGGGAGCGAGGTCGGGGAGCTGTTTTTT. This sequence encodes CASSQFGGSEVGELFF.

This clonotype was counted at least ten times. The chain uses TRBV2 and TRBJ1-1; D ambiguous. The CDR3 loop spans 12 amino acids. V lost 3 bases and J 8 bases, leaving 10 bases between the germline ends. Germline values: CDR1 SNHLY, CDR2 FYNNEI. The CDR3 here is CASSDSGKEAFF. CDR3 nucleotides: TGTGCCAGCAGTGACAGCGGGAAAGAAGCTTTCTTT.

This clonotype was counted between two and nine times. This chain uses TRBV28 with TRBJ2-7; D uncertain. Germline V gene sequence: CDR1 MDHEN, CDR2 SYDVKM. CDR3 length equals 12 residues. Trimming removed 5 bases at V and 9 bases at J, with 14 bases between. In DNA form, the CDR3 reads TGTGCCAGCAGTCCGACGGCGTTATCGCAGTACTTC. Its translation is CASSPTALSQYF.

This rearrangement joins TRBV14 to TRBJ2-5, with D perhaps matching TRBD1 (5 bases). The V gene lost 4 bases and the J gene lost 5 bases, with 14 bases spanning the gap. Germline-derived CDR1 and CDR2 are SGHDN and FVKESK. The CDR3 totals 14 residues. The CDR3 here is CASSRNQGVETQYF. The CDR3, as DNA: TGTGCCAGCAGCCGGAACCAGGGTGTCGAGACCCAGTACTTC.

Comment on this clonotype: At one of its ends the junction is not consistent with the germline gene, which may arise from a read error. This chain's CDR3 is CAIGLWEAETQYF. CDR3 nucleotides: TGTGCCATCGGCCTCTGGGAGGCAGAGACCCAGTACTTC. This chain joins TRBV4-1 and TRBJ2-5; TRBD2 is a possible D gene (6 bases). Germline assignment: CDR1 MGHRA and CDR2 YSYEKL. This CDR3 is 13 amino acids long.

The chain joins TRBV5-4 to TRBJ1-2; TRBD1 might be the D (5 bases). Germline V gene sequence: CDR1 SGHNT, CDR2 YYREEE (reference sequence). V lost 4 bases to trimming and J lost 0 bases, with 10 bases between them. The CDR3 consists of 14 residues. CDR3 coding DNA: TGTGCCAGCAGCATGACAGCAGCTAACTATGGCTACACCTTC. Its protein product is CASSMTAANYGYTF.

This clonotype was seen a handful of times. J is TRBJ2-1 and V is TRBV20-1; 7 bases agree with TRBD2. Germline V gene data show CDR1 as DFQATT and CDR2 as SNEGSKA (reference sequence). Trimming removed 0 bases from V and 1 base from J; junction bases left unmatched: 9. The CDR3 covers 17 residues. Here the CDR3 reads CSARDRTGLLSYNEQFF. The CDR3 DNA follows: TGCAGTGCTAGAGATCGGACGGGACTACTATCCTACAATGAGCAGTTCTTC.

The CDR3 DNA reads TGCGCCAGCAGCTTGCAGCCCGGGACAGGGGGCGAGGGGCTGTTTTTT. Its protein product is CASSLQPGTGGEGLFF. The rearrangement links TRBV5-1 to TRBJ2-2, with TRBD1 identical over 12 bases. This CDR3 has 16 residues. Germline lookup yields CDR1 SGHRS and CDR2 YFSETQ. The junction had 11 bases not matched to a gene; V was cut back by 1 base and J by 13 bases. The full variable domain, its missing parts supplied by reference TRBV5-1 and TRBJ2-2, is KAGVTQTPRYLIKTRGQQVTLSCSPISGHRSVSWYQQTPGQGLQFLFEYFSETQRNKGNFPGRFSGRQFSNSRSEMNVSTLELGDSALYLCASSLQPGTGGEGLFFGEGSRLTVL.

This clonotype was detected only a few times. This sequence joins TRBV15 and TRBJ2-2, with 9 bases matching TRBD1. The CDR3 is 14 residues long. Germline V lookup: CDR1 LNHNV, CDR2 YYDKDF (reference sequence). Unmatched junction bases numbered 5, after V lost 6 bases and J lost 6 bases. The CDR3 coding sequence is TGTGCCACCAGGGGGGACAGGGAATCCGGGGAGCTGTTTTTT. Translating it yields CATRGDRESGELFF.

This clonotype was seen repeatedly, ten times or more. The V call is TRBV11-2, the J call TRBJ2-5; tentatively, D is TRBD2 (6 bases). The V and J ends lost 4 bases and 2 bases respectively, with 14 bases between them. The CDR3 extends over 15 amino acids. Germline-derived CDR1 and CDR2 are SGHAT and FQNNGV. CDR3 sequence reads: CASSSYIGGQETQYF. The CDR3 nucleotides read TGTGCCAGCAGCTCCTATATCGGGGGACAAGAGACCCAGTACTTC.

The V call is TRBV20-1, the J call TRBJ2-3; the D is unclear. V shed 2 bases and J shed 2 bases, with 14 bases lying between them. Per germline, CDR1 DFQATT and CDR2 SNEGSKA (reference sequence). The CDR3 sequence is 15 residues long. The CDR3: CSARRTASITDTQYF. CDR3 coding DNA: TGCAGTGCTAGAAGGACGGCCTCTATCACAGATACGCAGTATTTT.

This clonotype was found a few times. The V gene is TRBV20-1, the J gene TRBJ2-5; D perhaps matches TRBD2 (6 bases). Germline CDR1 is DFQATT and CDR2 is SNEGSKA (reference sequence). The CDR3 has 13 amino acids. The V end was cut by 7 bases, the J end by 2 bases, with 14 bases between. The CDR3 DNA reads as TGCAGTGAAAGTCGGCGGGGTCAAGAGACCCAGTACTTC. Residues: CSESRRGQETQYF.

This chain connects TRBV5-1 to TRBJ2-2, with D perhaps TRBD2 (5 bases). The CDR3 has 15 amino acids. Germline V gene lookup returns CDR1 SGHRS and CDR2 YFSETQ. V was trimmed by 0 bases and J by 4 bases, leaving 10 bases between them. CDR3 region: CASSLGGPGTGELFF. CDR3 DNA: TGCGCCAGCAGCTTGGGAGGGCCCGGCACCGGGGAGCTGTTTTTT.

The rearrangement uses TRBV5-1 and TRBJ2-2, with 7 bases aligning to TRBD1. This CDR3 contains 16 residues. From germline, CDR1 is SGHRS and CDR2 YFSETQ. The ends lost 4 bases at V and 0 bases at J; junction bases unmatched: 6. CDR3 sequence (DNA): TGCGCCAGCAGCCCGCAGGGGGTCGCGAACACCGGGGAGCTGTTTTTT. This codes for CASSPQGVANTGELFF. Drawing the rest from reference TRBV5-1 and TRBJ2-2, the complete variable domain is KAGVTQTPRYLIKTRGQQVTLSCSPISGHRSVSWYQQTPGQGLQFLFEYFSETQRNKGNFPGRFSGRQFSNSRSEMNVSTLELGDSALYLCASSPQGVANTGELFFGEGSRLTVL.

The chain links TRBV4-3 to TRBJ2-7; possibly TRBD1 or TRBD2 for D (6 bases each). CDR3 length equals 17 residues. CDR1 and CDR2 (germline): LGHNA, YSLEER. V lost 0 bases and J 2 bases, leaving 17 bases between the germline ends. The CDR3 nucleotides are TGCGCCAGCAGCCAAGATCCCAGCAGGGGAGGCACCTACGAGCAGTACTTC. It yields the protein CASSQDPSRGGTYEQYF.

The table lists this clonotype with many counts. The CDR3 loop is CASSSGGERQYF. For the CDR3, the DNA is TGTGCCAGCAGCTCAGGGGGCGAAAGGCAGTACTTC. The chain uses TRBV9 and TRBJ2-7; 8 positions match TRBD1. Trimming cost V 4 bases and J 9 bases; bases outside gene matches: 6. Per germline, CDR1 SGDLS and CDR2 YYNGEE. The CDR3 loop spans 12 amino acids.

This clonotype was seen many times. J is TRBJ1-2 and V is TRBV7-2; D remains ambiguous. The CDR3 runs 14 residues. V lost 5 bases, J lost 5 bases, and 15 bases lay in between. Germline CDR1 SGHTA, CDR2 FQGNSA. The DNA for the CDR3 is TGTGCCAGCAGCCTAAACCCGACCTTATATGGCTACACCTTC. Its translation: CASSLNPTLYGYTF.

This clonotype appeared a few times. This sequence joins TRBV11-2 and TRBJ1-1; D is possibly TRBD1 (5 bases). This CDR3 has 13 residues. V lost 3 bases, J lost 6 bases, and 11 bases lay in between. Germline CDR1 reads SGHAT; CDR2 reads FQNNGV. CDR3 DNA sequence: TGTGCCAGCAGCTTCACAGGACTCGCTGAAGCTTTCTTT. Its translation: CASSFTGLAEAFF.

Comments on this clonotype: It is likely a read error, because the conserved phenylalanine at the end of the CDR3 is missing. The V and J genes are TRBV20-1 and TRBJ2-5; 11 bases agree with TRBD2. V trimming: 0 bases; J trimming: 2 bases; junction bases outside the gene matches: 8. The length of the CDR3 is 17 residues. The germline gives CDR1 DFQATT, CDR2 SNEGSKA (reference sequence). This CDR3 is CSARDRLAGGLQETQYL. DNA for the CDR3: TGCAGTGCTAGAGATCGGCTAGCGGGGGGCCTACAAGAGACCCAGTACCTC.

This clonotype was counted only a few times. The chain uses TRBV4-2 and TRBJ2-2; 7 bases align to TRBD1. The length of the CDR3 is 17 residues. The junction had 15 bases not matched to a gene; V was cut back by 9 bases and J by 2 bases. Germline V gene data show CDR1 as LGHNA and CDR2 as YNFKEQ. The CDR3 coding sequence is TGTGCCAGGGGCCCGGGCAGTAGGACAGGCAACACCGGGGAGCTGTTTTTT. Translating it yields CARGPGSRTGNTGELFF.

A few counts support this clonotype. This chain connects TRBV27 to TRBJ2-5, with D maybe TRBD2 (6 bases). This CDR3 comprises 15 residues. Trimming stripped 8 bases from V and 2 bases from J, with 18 bases between. Per the germline V gene, CDR1 is MNHEY and CDR2 is SMNVEV (reference sequence). The CDR3 spells CASCPSVYLQETQYF. CDR3 bases: TGTGCCAGCTGTCCTAGCGTCTACTTGCAAGAGACCCAGTACTTC.